The clone carrying this T cell receptor (beta chain) appeared once. As processed by the authors: Researchers report that nucleated cell counts were estimated from reference gene primer amplification. Generated by immunoSEQ multiplex PCR, the TCRdb table keeps only in-frame clones and is missing some. V and J calls and clone size are as listed in that table; D and trimming were resolved from the DNA. The sample includes about 250,000 clones, approximately 80% of them seen just once. These data come from a study of blood T cell repertoires in COVID-19. As for the study in general: Whether acute or convalescent, the COVID-19 samples came from the United States, Italy and Spain. T cells, B-cell-depleted T cells, or PBMCs supplied cDNA or gDNA.

Per the germline V gene, CDR1 is LGHDT and CDR2 is YNNKEL (reference sequence). The germline V and J ends were trimmed by 4 bases and 4 bases, with 7 bases remaining between them. The CDR3 runs 12 residues. The sample comprised peripheral blood. The receptor was derived from a woman aged 70-85 years with acute or convalescent COVID-19. The gene calls are TRBV3-1 (or the pseudogene TRBV3-2) and TRBJ1-1; D is uncertain. The CDR3 is CASSPRATEAFF. DNA of the CDR3: TGTGCCAGCAGCCCTCGCGCCACTGAAGCTTTCTTT.